This TCR beta chain derives from a study of blood T cell repertoires in COVID-19. Study-wide context: There were acute and convalescent COVID-19 samples, and they came from the United States, Italy and Spain. T cells, B-cell-depleted T cells, or PBMCs supplied cDNA or gDNA.

In the original workflow: Reference gene primer amplification yielded estimated nucleated cell counts. Libraries were prepared by immunoSEQ multiplex PCR; TCRdb keeps only in-frame clonotypes and omits some of them. Clone size and the V and J calls come from that table; the DNA yielded D and trimming. The sample consists of about 85,000 clones, around nine tenths of them appearing once. V shed 0 bases, J shed 6 bases, and the junction held 6 bases outside the gene matches. The germline gives CDR1 LGHNA, CDR2 YNFKEQ. The CDR3 sequence is 16 residues long. This clonotype originated in a man aged 55 to 70 with acute or convalescent COVID-19. Sequencing input: peripheral blood. The chain is built from TRBV4-2 and TRBJ2-1; 9 bases map to TRBD1. The chain's CDR3 is CASSQDSGTGTNEQFF. CDR3 in DNA: TGTGCCAGCAGCCAAGATTCGGGGACAGGGACCAATGAGCAGTTCTTC.